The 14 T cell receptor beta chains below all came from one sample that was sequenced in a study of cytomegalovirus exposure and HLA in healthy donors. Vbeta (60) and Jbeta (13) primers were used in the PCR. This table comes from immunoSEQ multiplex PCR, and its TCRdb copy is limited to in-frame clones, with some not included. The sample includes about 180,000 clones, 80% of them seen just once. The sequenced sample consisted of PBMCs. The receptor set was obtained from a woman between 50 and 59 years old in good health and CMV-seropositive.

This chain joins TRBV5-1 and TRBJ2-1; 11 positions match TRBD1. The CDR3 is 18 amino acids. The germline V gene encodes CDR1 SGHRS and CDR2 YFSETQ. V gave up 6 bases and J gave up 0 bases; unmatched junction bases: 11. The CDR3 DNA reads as TGCGCCAGCACCACTGGGACAGGGGGTTTGAGCTCCTACAATGAGCAGTTCTTC. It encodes CASTTGTGGLSSYNEQFF.

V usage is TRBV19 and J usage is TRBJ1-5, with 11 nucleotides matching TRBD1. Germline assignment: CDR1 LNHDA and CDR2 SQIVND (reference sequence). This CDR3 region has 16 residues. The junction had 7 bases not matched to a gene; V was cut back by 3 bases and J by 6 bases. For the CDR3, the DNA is TGTGCCAGTAGTATGCTGGGACAGGGGGGTGGTCAGCCCCAGCATTTT. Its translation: CASSMLGQGGGQPQHF.

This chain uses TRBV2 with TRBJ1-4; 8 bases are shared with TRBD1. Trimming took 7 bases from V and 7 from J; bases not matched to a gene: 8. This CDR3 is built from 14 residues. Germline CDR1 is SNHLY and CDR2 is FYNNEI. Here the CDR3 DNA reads TGTGCCAGCAATAGAGACAGGGGTGGTGAAAAACTGTTTTTT. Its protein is CASNRDRGGEKLFF.

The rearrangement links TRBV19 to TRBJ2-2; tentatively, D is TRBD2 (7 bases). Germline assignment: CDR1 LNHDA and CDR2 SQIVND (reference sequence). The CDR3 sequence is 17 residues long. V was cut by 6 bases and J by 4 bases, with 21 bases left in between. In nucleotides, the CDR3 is TGTGCCAGTAGATCAGGAACAGGGAGGGCCTCCACCGGGGAGCTGTTTTTT. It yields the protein CASRSGTGRASTGELFF.

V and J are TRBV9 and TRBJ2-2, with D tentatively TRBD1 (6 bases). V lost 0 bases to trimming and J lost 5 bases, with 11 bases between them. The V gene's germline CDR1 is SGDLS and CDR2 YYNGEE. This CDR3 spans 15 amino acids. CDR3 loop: CASSVEGVWTGELFF. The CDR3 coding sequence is TGTGCCAGCAGCGTAGAGGGGGTTTGGACCGGGGAGCTGTTTTTT.

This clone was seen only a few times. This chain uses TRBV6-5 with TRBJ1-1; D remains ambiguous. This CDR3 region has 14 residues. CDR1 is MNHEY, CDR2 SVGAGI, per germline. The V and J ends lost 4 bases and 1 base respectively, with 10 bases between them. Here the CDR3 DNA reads TGTGCCAGCAGTTTTCGGGAGGCGAACACTGAAGCTTTCTTT. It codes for CASSFREANTEAFF.

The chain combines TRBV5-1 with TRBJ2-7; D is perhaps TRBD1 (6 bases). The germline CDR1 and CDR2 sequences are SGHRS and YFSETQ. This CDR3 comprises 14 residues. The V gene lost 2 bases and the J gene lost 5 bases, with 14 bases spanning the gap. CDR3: CASSLQGYGNEQYF. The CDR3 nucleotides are TGCGCCAGCAGCTTACAGGGATATGGGAACGAGCAGTACTTC.

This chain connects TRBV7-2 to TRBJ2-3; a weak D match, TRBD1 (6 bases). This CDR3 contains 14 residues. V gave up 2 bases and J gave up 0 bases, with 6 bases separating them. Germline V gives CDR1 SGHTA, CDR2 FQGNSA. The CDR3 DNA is TGTGCCAGCAGCTTACAGGGGAGCACAGATACGCAGTATTTT. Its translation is CASSLQGSTDTQYF.

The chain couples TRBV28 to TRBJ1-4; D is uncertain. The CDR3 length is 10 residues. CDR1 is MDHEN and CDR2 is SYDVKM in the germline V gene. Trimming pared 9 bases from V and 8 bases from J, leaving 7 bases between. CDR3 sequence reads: CASREEKLFF. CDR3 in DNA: TGTGCCAGTCGGGAGGAAAAACTGTTTTTT.

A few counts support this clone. The CDR3 here is CASSLYPASAGELFF. The CDR3 nucleotides are TGTGCCAGCAGCTTGTACCCAGCTAGTGCCGGGGAGCTGTTTTTT. V gene TRBV5-5 combines with J gene TRBJ2-2; D is uncertain. V lost 1 base and J 6 bases, leaving 13 bases between the germline ends. From germline, CDR1 is SGHKS and CDR2 YYEKEE (reference sequence). The CDR3 consists of 15 residues.

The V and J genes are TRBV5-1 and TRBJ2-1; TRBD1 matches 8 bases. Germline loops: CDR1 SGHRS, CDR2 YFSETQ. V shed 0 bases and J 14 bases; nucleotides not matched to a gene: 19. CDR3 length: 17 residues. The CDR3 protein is CASSLAGEGQGGSREFF. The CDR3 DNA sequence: TGCGCCAGCAGCTTGGCCGGGGAAGGACAGGGAGGTTCGAGGGAGTTCTTC.

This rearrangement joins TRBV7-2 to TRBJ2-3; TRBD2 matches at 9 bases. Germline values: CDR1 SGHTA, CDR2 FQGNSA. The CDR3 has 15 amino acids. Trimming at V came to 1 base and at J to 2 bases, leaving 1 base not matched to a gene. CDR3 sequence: CASSLVAGVTDTQYF. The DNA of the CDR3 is TGTGCCAGCAGCTTAGTAGCGGGGGTCACAGATACGCAGTATTTT.

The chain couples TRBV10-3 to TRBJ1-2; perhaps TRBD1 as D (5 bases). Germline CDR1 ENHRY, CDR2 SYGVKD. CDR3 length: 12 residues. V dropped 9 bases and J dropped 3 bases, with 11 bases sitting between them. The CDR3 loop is CAIRGRDYGYTF. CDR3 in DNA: TGTGCCATTCGGGGGAGGGACTATGGCTACACCTTC.

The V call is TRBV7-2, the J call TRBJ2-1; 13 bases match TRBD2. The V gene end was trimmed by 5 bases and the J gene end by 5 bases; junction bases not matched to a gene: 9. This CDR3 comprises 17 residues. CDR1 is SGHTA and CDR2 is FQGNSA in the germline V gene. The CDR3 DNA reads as TGTGCCAGCAGCCTTGGACTAGCGGGGGTGCTAAACAATGAGCAGTTCTTC. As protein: CASSLGLAGVLNNEQFF.